This T cell receptor beta chain comes out of a study of T cell responses to AZD1222 COVID-19 vaccine. Background on the study: Pooled together were second doses at about 4 or about 12 weeks. The study, taken as a whole, reports: Clonal diversity may have been underestimated, and the donors were mostly white British, with more females than males. Only after the peak T cell response were repertoires sampled.

Comments on this clone: Its antigen is not known.

The CDR3 consists of 15 residues. V lost 0 bases and J lost 1, with 9 bases in between. Per the germline V gene, CDR1 is LGHNT and CDR2 is FRNRAP. Assay: immunoSEQ multiplex PCR; the TCRdb copy retains only in-frame clones and omits some. The sample yields about 150,000 clones, roughly nine tenths seen once. The rearrangement links TRBV12-5 to TRBJ1-1, with D tentatively TRBD1 (6 bases). The sequencing used peripheral blood, collected on day 0 of AZD1222 vaccination. The receptor was isolated from an adult in good health. The CDR3: CASGLVRGGNTEAFF. As DNA, the CDR3 is TGTGCTAGTGGTTTGGTTAGGGGGGGGAACACTGAAGCTTTCTTT.